This T cell receptor (beta chain) was observed in a study of cytomegalovirus exposure and HLA in healthy donors. There are 10 residues in the CDR3. The V gene's germline CDR1 is MNHNS and CDR2 SASEGT. Unmatched junction bases numbered 2, after V lost 9 bases and J lost 6 bases. Use of 60 Vbeta and 13 Jbeta primers characterized the PCR. The repertoire was sequenced with immunoSEQ multiplex PCR; TCRdb's copy has only in-frame clones and lacks some. The sample holds some 190,000 clones, roughly 73% seen once. This TCR derives from a woman in her 30s in good health and CMV-seropositive. Sample: PBMCs. The chain carries TRBV6-1 and TRBJ2-7, with 7 bases fitting TRBD1. The CDR3 bases are TGTGCCAGAAACAGGGGCGAGCAGTACTTC. This encodes CARNRGEQYF.